This is a list of T cell receptor beta chains from one sample in a study of T cells in localized non-small cell lung cancer. The assay was immunoSEQ multiplex PCR, and TCRdb's table has in-frame clones only and misses some. The profile covers fewer than 35,000 clones, with about nine tenths appearing a single time and over 15% taken by the ten largest. Here the sequenced sample was peripheral blood mononuclear cells, taken before any cancer treatment. These TCRs come from a man aged 40-75 years with stage III lung adenocarcinoma. The CDR3 runs from the conserved cysteine through the conserved F or W. Fields, in order: J gene, D gene, V gene, clone size, CDR3 protein, CDR3 DNA. A D gene is named only where the DNA matches it firmly. Not all rows give a size; the values are once, few, many and, for expanded clones, a class.

j_gene: TRBJ1-2; d_gene: .; v_gene: TRBV6-5; abundance: .; CDR3aa: CASTAGDLGYTF; CDR3nt: TGTGCCAGCACTGCAGGGGACCTTGGCTACACCTTC
j_gene: TRBJ1-5; d_gene: .; v_gene: TRBV6-5; abundance: .; CDR3aa: CASSSQPQHF; CDR3nt: TGTGCCAGCAGTTCTCAGCCCCAGCATTTT
j_gene: TRBJ2-3; d_gene: .; v_gene: TRBV13; abundance: .; CDR3aa: CASTGRGTDTQYF; CDR3nt: TGTGCTAGTACAGGGCGAGGGACAGATACGCAGTATTTT
j_gene: TRBJ2-5; d_gene: .; v_gene: TRBV11-2; abundance: .; CDR3aa: CASSLADPGPGETQYF; CDR3nt: TGTGCCAGCAGCTTAGCAGATCCGGGGCCCGGGGAGACCCAGTACTTC
j_gene: TRBJ2-3; d_gene: .; v_gene: TRBV5-1; abundance: .; CDR3aa: CASSLVGSRGADTQYF; CDR3nt: TGCGCCAGCAGCTTGGTGGGGTCTAGAGGGGCAGATACGCAGTATTTT
j_gene: TRBJ2-5; d_gene: .; v_gene: TRBV27; abundance: .; CDR3aa: CASMEGVDQETQYF; CDR3nt: TGTGCCAGCATGGAGGGGGTCGACCAAGAGACCCAGTACTTC
j_gene: TRBJ2-1; d_gene: .; v_gene: TRBV9; abundance: .; CDR3aa: CASRGDTKYNEQFF; CDR3nt: TGTGCCAGCAGGGGGGACACCAAGTACAATGAGCAGTTCTTC
j_gene: TRBJ1-6; d_gene: .; v_gene: TRBV7-9; abundance: few; CDR3aa: CASSQESYNSPLHF; CDR3nt: TGTGCCAGCAGCCAGGAGTCATATAATTCACCCCTCCACTTT
j_gene: TRBJ2-2; d_gene: .; v_gene: TRBV13; abundance: .; CDR3aa: CASSLFSVGELFF; CDR3nt: TGTGCCAGCAGCTTGTTTTCGGTCGGGGAGCTGTTTTTT
j_gene: TRBJ2-7; d_gene: .; v_gene: TRBV29-1; abundance: .; CDR3aa: CSVEEGRGYEQYF; CDR3nt: TGCAGCGTTGAAGAGGGCAGGGGATACGAGCAGTACTTC
j_gene: TRBJ1-1; d_gene: .; v_gene: TRBV18; abundance: .; CDR3aa: CASSPPSVNTEAFF; CDR3nt: TGTGCCAGCTCACCACCATCTGTGAACACTGAAGCTTTCTTT
j_gene: TRBJ2-1; d_gene: TRBD2; v_gene: TRBV6-6; abundance: .; CDR3aa: CASGLGSGGGNEQFF; CDR3nt: TGTGCCAGCGGTCTGGGTAGCGGGGGGGGCAATGAGCAGTTCTTC
j_gene: TRBJ1-4; d_gene: TRBD1; v_gene: TRBV9; abundance: .; CDR3aa: CASSVETGWGEKLFF; CDR3nt: TGTGCCAGCAGCGTAGAGACAGGGTGGGGTGAAAAACTGTTTTTT
j_gene: TRBJ2-5; d_gene: .; v_gene: TRBV5-8; abundance: .; CDR3aa: CASSLGGWGETQYF; CDR3nt: TGTGCCAGCAGCTTGGGGGGTTGGGGAGAGACCCAGTACTTC
j_gene: TRBJ2-2; d_gene: TRBD1; v_gene: TRBV18; abundance: .; CDR3aa: CASSPDRVGTGELFF; CDR3nt: TGTGCCAGCTCACCGGACAGGGTTGGAACCGGGGAGCTGTTTTTT
j_gene: TRBJ1-2; d_gene: TRBD1; v_gene: TRBV19; abundance: .; CDR3aa: CASSPPDREYGYTF; CDR3nt: TGTGCCAGTAGTCCCCCGGACAGGGAATATGGCTACACCTTC
j_gene: TRBJ1-4; d_gene: .; v_gene: TRBV19; abundance: .; CDR3aa: CASSGQIEKLFF; CDR3nt: TGTGCCAGTAGTGGACAGATTGAAAAACTGTTTTTT
j_gene: TRBJ2-5; d_gene: TRBD2; v_gene: TRBV5-1; abundance: .; CDR3aa: CASSSEGSGGSTQYF; CDR3nt: TGCGCCAGCAGCTCCGAGGGAAGCGGGGGATCAACCCAGTACTTC
j_gene: TRBJ1-4; d_gene: TRBD1; v_gene: TRBV5-4; abundance: .; CDR3aa: CASSGRDSLYGEIF; CDR3nt: TGTGCCAGCAGCGGCCGGGACAGCCTTTATGGGGAGATTTTT
j_gene: TRBJ2-3; d_gene: .; v_gene: TRBV5-6; abundance: .; CDR3aa: CASSLYTPGQQSTDTQYF; CDR3nt: TGTGCCAGCAGCCTGTACACCCCCGGACAGCAGTCCACAGATACGCAGTATTTT
j_gene: TRBJ1-1; d_gene: .; v_gene: TRBV14; abundance: .; CDR3aa: CASSREWATEAFF; CDR3nt: TGTGCCAGCAGCCGAGAGTGGGCCACTGAAGCTTTCTTT
j_gene: TRBJ1-4; d_gene: TRBD1; v_gene: TRBV2; abundance: .; CDR3aa: CASSKTTTTGANEKLFF; CDR3nt: TGTGCCAGCAGTAAAACGACTACGACAGGGGCGAATGAAAAACTGTTTTTT
j_gene: TRBJ2-5; d_gene: .; v_gene: TRBV7-2; abundance: .; CDR3aa: CASSLGWGLKTQYF; CDR3nt: TGTGCCAGCAGCTTAGGTTGGGGGCTTAAAACCCAGTACTTC
j_gene: TRBJ1-1; d_gene: .; v_gene: TRBV6-5; abundance: .; CDR3aa: CASTSGRQEAFF; CDR3nt: TGTGCCAGCACTAGCGGCCGTCAGGAAGCTTTCTTT
j_gene: TRBJ1-4; d_gene: TRBD1; v_gene: TRBV5-5; abundance: .; CDR3aa: CASSLGGQGRIEKLFF; CDR3nt: TGTGCCAGCAGCTTGGGGGGACAGGGGAGGATTGAAAAACTGTTTTTT
j_gene: TRBJ1-5; d_gene: .; v_gene: TRBV7-2; abundance: .; CDR3aa: CASSRLPTSNQPQHF; CDR3nt: TGTGCCAGCAGCAGGCTACCCACTAGCAATCAGCCCCAGCATTTT
j_gene: TRBJ2-7; d_gene: .; v_gene: TRBV11-1; abundance: .; CDR3aa: CASSLGPYYEQYF; CDR3nt: TGTGCCAGCAGCTTAGGGCCCTACTACGAGCAGTACTTC
j_gene: TRBJ2-4; d_gene: TRBD2; v_gene: TRBV16; abundance: .; CDR3aa: CASSVPGLKAKNIQYF; CDR3nt: TGTGCCAGCAGCGTCCCGGGACTAAAAGCCAAAAACATTCAGTACTTC
j_gene: TRBJ2-7; d_gene: .; v_gene: TRBV4-1; abundance: .; CDR3aa: CASSRHRDSGYEQYF; CDR3nt: TGCGCCAGCAGCCGGCACCGGGACTCCGGCTACGAGCAGTACTTC
j_gene: TRBJ2-1; d_gene: .; v_gene: TRBV15; abundance: .; CDR3aa: CATSASGLYNEQFF; CDR3nt: TGTGCCACCAGCGCCTCGGGCCTGTACAATGAGCAGTTCTTC
j_gene: TRBJ1-1; d_gene: .; v_gene: TRBV5-1; abundance: once; CDR3aa: CASSQQGSNTEAFF; CDR3nt: TGCGCCAGCAGCCAACAGGGCTCAAACACTGAAGCTTTCTTT
j_gene: TRBJ2-7; d_gene: .; v_gene: TRBV7-2; abundance: .; CDR3aa: CASSRAPGIAMGEQYF; CDR3nt: TGTGCCAGCAGCAGAGCCCCAGGGATTGCGATGGGCGAGCAGTACTTC
j_gene: TRBJ2-7; d_gene: TRBD2; v_gene: TRBV15; abundance: .; CDR3aa: CATSRTSGAYEQYF; CDR3nt: TGTGCCACCAGCAGAACTAGCGGTGCCTACGAGCAGTACTTC
j_gene: TRBJ2-7; d_gene: .; v_gene: TRBV11-3; abundance: .; CDR3aa: CASSFDRYEQYF; CDR3nt: TGTGCCAGCAGCTTCGACCGCTACGAGCAGTACTTC
j_gene: TRBJ1-5; d_gene: TRBD1; v_gene: TRBV29-1; abundance: few; CDR3aa: CSVSGGQTQPQHF; CDR3nt: TGCAGCGTTTCTGGGGGACAGACCCAGCCCCAGCATTTT
j_gene: TRBJ2-7; d_gene: TRBD2; v_gene: TRBV15; abundance: .; CDR3aa: CATSRAASGGTRWYEQYF; CDR3nt: TGTGCCACCAGCAGAGCGGCTAGCGGGGGGACAAGGTGGTACGAGCAGTACTTC
j_gene: TRBJ1-1; d_gene: .; v_gene: TRBV4-2; abundance: once; CDR3aa: CVSRDPSSTPGNTEAFF; CDR3nt: TGTGTCAGCAGAGATCCGTCATCGACCCCGGGTAACACTGAAGCTTTCTTT
j_gene: TRBJ1-2; d_gene: .; v_gene: TRBV28; abundance: .; CDR3aa: CASSLWGGLIYGYTF; CDR3nt: TGTGCCAGCAGTTTATGGGGAGGATTGATCTATGGCTACACCTTC
j_gene: TRBJ2-1; d_gene: TRBD2; v_gene: TRBV2; abundance: .; CDR3aa: CASSDGSGTSNEQFF; CDR3nt: TGTGCCAGCAGTGACGGTTCCGGGACTAGCAATGAGCAGTTCTTC
j_gene: TRBJ1-6; d_gene: .; v_gene: TRBV19; abundance: .; CDR3aa: CASSMGNRGSPLHF; CDR3nt: TGTGCCAGTAGTATGGGGAATAGGGGATCACCCCTCCACTTT
j_gene: TRBJ1-4; d_gene: TRBD1; v_gene: TRBV2; abundance: .; CDR3aa: CASGGQGAIEKLFF; CDR3nt: TGTGCCAGCGGGGGACAGGGGGCGATTGAAAAACTGTTTTTT
j_gene: TRBJ1-3; d_gene: .; v_gene: TRBV18; abundance: .; CDR3aa: CASSPASSGNTIYF; CDR3nt: TGTGCCAGCTCCCCCGCCAGCTCTGGAAACACCATATATTTT